This T cell receptor beta chain originates from a study of spatial heterogeneity in lung cancer. TCR cDNA molecules were tagged individually, and each one carried a unique molecular identifier. TCRdb reprocessed the 5' RACE reads via MiXCR and lists one record per CDR3 protein. The top ten clones hold 25% to 30% of a sample with tens of thousands of distinct CDR3 sequences, 7.5% to 8% of them seen once. Specified time point: sample taken at primary tumor resection. Patients with untreated early-stage non-small cell lung cancer, numbering some 72, were the donors. The CDR3 loop spans 13 amino acids. Per the germline V gene, CDR1 is SQVTM and CDR2 is ANQGSEA. V was pared by 3 bases and J by 4 bases, with 13 bases between. This clonotype has ten or more counts.

The chain has TRBV29-1 and TRBJ2-7; D might be TRBD1 (6 bases). The receptor comes from a male donor with early-stage non-small cell lung cancer. The sample consisted of PBMCs, taken at surgery. The CDR3 DNA reads TGCAGCGTTGAGGTCTCCAGGGGATACGAGCAGTACTTC. Amino acid sequence: CSVEVSRGYEQYF.